This passage covers 28 T cell receptor beta chains from one sample sequenced in a study of tumor-infiltrating lymphocytes in primary liver carcinoma. Starting material of 400 to 600 ng total RNA yielded TCR beta cDNA via a constant-region primer. Construction of TCR beta libraries relied on three successive nested multiplex PCR rounds employing slightly modified ARM-PCR. Rounds one and two of PCR, each of about 10 cycles, were primed with TRBV1-TRBV30 forward primers and a C-beta reverse primer. Each CDR3 protein is one row after TCRdb ran MiXCR on the multiplex PCR reads. Of tens of thousands of distinct CDR3 sequences in the sample, 80% are singletons; the top ten hold about 40%. Unsorted bulk tissue of about 18-32 mg yielded co-extracted RNA and DNA. Sequenced input: liver tumor tissue from sampling region 2. Subset described: tumor region T2, inferior pole. These receptors all come from a woman aged 25 to 39 with primary liver carcinoma and hepatitis B virus infection.

With respect to this clonotype: Sequence at one end of the junction differs from germline and may be a read error. V and J are TRBV11-2 and TRBJ2-1, with 8 bases identical to TRBD2. The CDR3 contains 14 residues. The germline V gene has CDR1 SGHAT and CDR2 FQNNGV. The CDR3 bases are TGTGCCAGCATCCTCTTAGCGGGAAAGGGTCAGCAGCTCTTC. It codes for CASILLAGKGQQLF.

The chain carries TRBV28 and TRBJ2-1; 11 bases line up with TRBD2. CDR3 size: 14 residues. Germline CDR1 MDHEN, CDR2 SYDVKM. The V gene end was trimmed by 9 bases and the J gene end by 12 bases; junction bases not matched to a gene: 13. The chain's CDR3 is CASRGTSGDNRQFF. In DNA, the CDR3 is TGTGCCAGTAGGGGGACTAGCGGCGACAATAGGCAGTTCTTC. The full variable domain, its missing parts supplied by reference TRBV28 and TRBJ2-1, is DVKVTQSSRYLVKRTGEKVFLECVQDMDHENMFWYRQDPGLGLRLIYFSYDVKMKEKGDIPEGYSVSREKKERFSLILESASTNQTSMYLCASRGTSGDNRQFFGPGTRLTVL.

This chain connects TRBV28 to TRBJ2-5; D assignment may be TRBD1 or TRBD2 (7 bases each). Germline-derived CDR1 and CDR2 are MDHEN and SYDVKM. The CDR3 loop spans 15 amino acids. CDR3 DNA: TGTGCTACCAGTTCCAGGGGGGGATCGTGGGAGACCCAGTACTTC. Protein: CATSSRGGSWETQYF.

A remark on this clonotype: Likely a read error: the CDR3 ends without its conserved phenylalanine or tryptophan. The DNA is omitted, as the CDR3 cannot be located on it reliably, and the CDR3 follows TCRdb's listing. The genes are TRBV11-2 and TRBJ1-2; the D call of TRBD1 is as the table states it, not checked on the DNA. Germline CDR1 is SGHAT and CDR2 is FQNNGV. The CDR3 spans 13 residues, counting both ends. The CDR3 sequence: CAITQGGGGGYTL.

This clonotype came up a few times. A much bigger clone sits one base away, suggesting this may be a read error. As the CDR3 is not closed by the conserved phenylalanine or tryptophan, this likely results from a read error. The DNA is omitted, as the CDR3 cannot be located on it reliably, and the CDR3 follows TCRdb's listing. The CDR3 here is CAIGETMAASAYNEQLS. The gene calls are TRBV10-3 and TRBJ2-1. The CDR3 region is 17 residues in length, termini included. Germline V gene sequence: CDR1 ENHRY, CDR2 SYGVKD.

The chain uses TRBV4-3 and TRBJ1-6; 7 bases fit TRBD1. Germline V gene lookup returns CDR1 LGHNA and CDR2 YSLEER. The CDR3 has 17 residues. V dropped 0 bases and J dropped 10; count of bases not matched to a gene: 12. CDR3 in amino acids: CASSQDQTGTRLSPLHF. CDR3 sequence (DNA): TGCGCCAGCAGCCAAGATCAGACAGGGACTAGGCTATCACCCCTCCACTTT.

Of note for this clonotype: This likely comes from a read error, as the CDR3 has no conserved phenylalanine or tryptophan at its end. The DNA is left out, because the CDR3 cannot be placed on it with certainty; the CDR3 is given as TCRdb lists it. The genes are TRBV6-5 and TRBJ2-6; TRBD1 is the table's D call and was not checked against the DNA. The CDR3 numbers 18 amino acids, ends counted. Germline-derived CDR1 and CDR2 are MNHEY and SVGAGI. This CDR3 reads CASKTYRGRVSGANVLTS.

This clonotype was seen only once. The conserved phenylalanine or tryptophan normally closing the CDR3 is absent here, so this likely arose from a read error. The DNA is omitted, as the CDR3 cannot be located on it reliably, and the CDR3 follows TCRdb's listing. V and J are TRBV6-6 and TRBJ2-3; the table's D call TRBD2 went unverified against the DNA. CDR1 is MNHNY and CDR2 is SVGAGI in the germline V gene (reference sequence). The CDR3 is 15 residues long, ends included. The CDR3 loop reads CASRYQRGNTYTQYS.

Regarding this clonotype: The conserved closing phenylalanine or tryptophan is absent in this CDR3, likely reflecting a read error. The chain has TRBV11-2 and TRBJ2-5; no clear D gene. Germline V lookup: CDR1 SGHAT, CDR2 FQNNGV. CDR3 length: 12 residues. CDR3 region: CASSLVLETQYL. The DNA for the CDR3 is TGTGCTAGCAGCTTAGTGTTAGAGACCCAGTACTTA.

The table lists this clonotype with many counts. The chain is built from TRBV5-1 and TRBJ1-2, with 9 bases matching TRBD1. Germline V gene data show CDR1 as SGHRS and CDR2 as YFSETQ. The CDR3 spans 13 residues. V was clipped by 4 bases and J by 7 bases; unmatched bases: 5. The CDR3 sequence: CASSPDRGGGYTF. For the CDR3, the DNA is TGCGCCAGCAGCCCTGACAGGGGGGGTGGCTACACCTTC.

This clonotype was found a few times. A junction end diverges from the germline sequence, so it may reflect a read error. The CDR3 here is CANSLGLNHEQYF. The CDR3 nucleotides are TGTGCCAACAGCTTAGGCTTAAACCACGAGCAGTACTTC. The chain links TRBV11-2 to TRBJ2-7; D call uncertain. There are 13 residues in the CDR3. CDR1 and CDR2 (germline): SGHAT, FQNNGV.

In this sample, this clonotype turned up a few times. A much larger clone sits a single nucleotide away, making a read error possible. The rearrangement links TRBV25-1 to TRBJ2-7; D might be TRBD2 (5 bases). The CDR3 runs 13 residues. Per the germline V gene, CDR1 is MGHDK and CDR2 is SYGVNS. The CDR3 nucleotides read TGTGTCAGCAGTGAATATGTGGGGAGCCAACAGTACTTC. It translates to CVSSEYVGSQQYF.

A word on this clonotype: Relative to the germline gene, one junction end is altered; a read error may explain this. The J gene is TRBJ2-2, the V gene TRBV6-1; D possibly uses TRBD1 or TRBD2 (6 bases each). CDR3 length equals 19 residues. Germline V gene sequence: CDR1 MNHNS, CDR2 SASEGT. The CDR3 here is CASSESLPGGAANTGELFF. The CDR3 DNA follows: TGTGCCAGCAGTGAATCCCTACCCGGGGGCGCCGCGAACACTGGGGAGCTGTTTTTT.

This clonotype was seen once. Sequence at one end of the junction differs from germline and may be a read error. The chain is built from TRBV30 and TRBJ2-5; the D call may be TRBD1 or TRBD2 (5 bases each). CDR3 length equals 15 residues. Germline V lookup: CDR1 GTSNPN, CDR2 SVGIG (reference sequence). The CDR3 bases are TGTGCTTGGAAGGTCTTGGGCACGGCCCTAGGGACCCAATACTTC. Translated, it gives CAWKVLGTALGTQYF.

In its sample, this clonotype was seen once. This chain uses TRBV29-1 with TRBJ1-1; D unclear. The CDR3 loop spans 13 amino acids. The germline V and J ends were trimmed by 5 bases and 4 bases, with 14 bases remaining between them. The germline gives CDR1 SQVTM, CDR2 ANQGSEA. CDR3: CSVFSGRATEAFF. Here the CDR3 DNA reads TGCAGCGTTTTCAGCGGGAGAGCCACTGAAGCTTTCTTT. The whole variable domain, filled in from reference TRBV29-1 and TRBJ1-1, reads SAVISQKPSRDICQRGTSLTIQCQVDSQVTMMFWYRQQPGQSLTLIATANQGSEATYESGFVIDKFPISRPNLTFSTLTVSNMSPEDSSIYLCSVFSGRATEAFFGQGTRLTVV.

Concerning this clonotype itself: A junction end diverges from the germline sequence, so it may reflect a read error. The rearrangement joins TRBV20-1 to TRBJ2-1; 11 bases line up with TRBD2. The CDR3 totals 17 residues. Germline V gives CDR1 DFQATT, CDR2 SNEGSKA (reference sequence). CDR3 region: CCARDSRGTSGSYEQFF. As DNA, the CDR3 is TGCTGTGCTAGAGACTCCCGGGGGACTAGCGGCAGCTACGAGCAGTTCTTC.

By sample share, this clonotype is medium-sized. This chain links TRBV29-1 with TRBJ1-1; 7 nucleotides agree with TRBD1. V lost 6 bases and J lost 0; bases outside the gene matches: 4. The V gene's germline CDR1 is SQVTM and CDR2 ANQGSEA. The CDR3 extends over 13 amino acids. The CDR3 DNA sequence: TGCAGCGTCCTAGGGGGCCTGAACACTGAAGCTTTCTTT. Amino acids: CSVLGGLNTEAFF.

This clonotype is judged large. The chain is built from TRBV6-1 and TRBJ2-2; D tentatively reads TRBD1 or TRBD2 (6 bases each). V lost 2 bases to trimming and J lost 0 bases, with 19 bases between them. CDR1 and CDR2 (germline): MNHNS, SASEGT. The CDR3 totals 19 residues. CDR3 residues: CASSETLPGGAANTGELFF. Here the CDR3 DNA reads TGTGCCAGCAGTGAAACCCTTCCCGGGGGCGCCGCGAACACCGGGGAGCTGTTTTTT.

This clonotype was recorded once. A junction boundary mismatches the germline segment, possibly from a read error. CDR3 bases: TGTGCCAGTAGCTCGGACGTCAGTAATTCACTCCTCCACTTT. Protein product: CASSSDVSNSLLHF. The chain uses TRBV5-5 and TRBJ1-6; D gene unclear. Germline V gene lookup returns CDR1 SGHKS and CDR2 YYEKEE (reference sequence). The CDR3 extends over 14 amino acids.

With respect to this clonotype: A read error may account for a junction end that differs from germline. The CDR3 protein is CASSERFLVLRSIYGNTF. The CDR3 DNA is TGTGCAAGCAGTGAACGGTTCCTGGTCCTTAGATCTATCTATGGCAACACCTTC. The V and J genes are TRBV6-1 and TRBJ1-2; D ambiguous. The germline CDR1 and CDR2 sequences are MNHNS and SASEGT. This CDR3 spans 18 amino acids.

With respect to this clonotype: Sequence at one end of the junction differs from germline and may be a read error. The chain is built from TRBV4-2 and TRBJ2-1; no clear D gene. CDR1 LGHNA and CDR2 YNFKEQ come from the germline V gene. The CDR3 runs 15 residues. The CDR3 loop is CASSQERDRYNGQFF. CDR3 nucleotides: TGTGCCAGCAGCCAAGAGAGAGATAGATACAATGGGCAGTTCTTC.

As regards this clonotype: The junction shows a germline mismatch at one end, possibly a read error. The CDR3 DNA follows: TGTGCCAGCAGCATCTCTCTAGCGGTAGGATACAATGAGCGGTTCTTC. Translation gives CASSISLAVGYNERFF. This chain joins TRBV11-2 and TRBJ2-1, with 7 bases that match TRBD2. The CDR3 is 16 amino acids. Germline V gene sequence: CDR1 SGHAT, CDR2 FQNNGV.

The J gene is TRBJ1-6, the V gene TRBV4-2; D gene uncertain. V was pared by 2 bases and J by 10 bases, with 27 bases between. The CDR3 totals 19 residues. Germline CDR1 LGHNA, CDR2 YNFKEQ. The DNA of the CDR3 is TGTGCCAGCAGCCAACTCACCACGGAAACCTCTCGAGGGTACTCACCCCTCCACTTT. Amino acids: CASSQLTTETSRGYSPLHF.

This clonotype was seen just once. One end of the junction fails to match germline, which may point to a read error. The J gene is TRBJ1-1, the V gene TRBV6-6; D is undetermined. Germline V gives CDR1 MNHNY, CDR2 SVGAGI (reference sequence). This CDR3 is 14 amino acids long. CDR3 protein: CVSTPAIRNTEAFF. CDR3 coding DNA: TGTGTCAGCACTCCGGCGATACGCAACACTGAAGCTTTCTTT.

The V call is TRBV10-3, the J call TRBJ2-1, with TRBD2 identical over 8 bases. Germline CDR1 reads ENHRY; CDR2 reads SYGVKD. CDR3 length equals 16 residues. J lost 1 base, V lost 0 bases, and 2 bases had no gene match. CDR3 DNA: TGTGCCATCAGTGAGTCTGTAGCGGGATCCTACAATGAGCAGTTCTTC. Protein product: CAISESVAGSYNEQFF.

This rearrangement joins TRBV29-1 to TRBJ1-1; 7 bases match TRBD1. Per germline, CDR1 SQVTM and CDR2 ANQGSEA. The CDR3 contains 12 residues. The CDR3 DNA reads TGCAGTGCCGAGACAGGGAGCATTGAAGCTTTCTTT. Protein sequence: CSAETGSIEAFF.

Notes on this clonotype: Without the conserved terminal phenylalanine or tryptophan, this CDR3 likely stems from a read error. No DNA is shown, since the ends of the CDR3 on it are uncertain; the CDR3 is the one TCRdb lists. This rearrangement joins TRBV28 to TRBJ2-1; no DNA check was done on the table's D call, TRBD1. Germline values: CDR1 MDHEN, CDR2 SYDVKM. The CDR3 numbers 14 amino acids, ends counted. CDR3 loop: CASRGGGGLHEEFY.

Remarks on this clonotype: The conserved phenylalanine or tryptophan is not found at the CDR3 terminus, so this likely reflects a read error. It is unclear where the CDR3 begins or ends on the DNA, so no DNA is shown, and the CDR3 is as TCRdb lists it. The J gene is TRBJ1-1, the V gene TRBV29-1; no check of the table's D call, TRBD1, against the DNA was made. CDR1 is SQVTM, CDR2 ANQGSEA, per germline. The length of the CDR3 is 12 amino acids, counting both ends. The CDR3 protein is CSFETGSTEAVI.